This T cell receptor (beta chain) was observed in a study of identical twins. TCRdb ran MiXCR on the 5' RACE reads and lists one entry per CDR3 protein. The sample yields 200,000 to 250,000 distinct CDR3 sequences, around 7% seen once. This clonotype occurred a few times. Its antigen is unknown. The study, taken as a whole, reports: The study based its conclusions on cross-sectional statistical analysis and did not follow the same donors. Sequences that were beta out-of-frame showed weaker excess twin sharing.

Trimming shortened V by 3 bases and J by 5 bases, and 16 bases separated the two germline ends. This CDR3 region has 15 residues. Germline CDR1 is DFQATT and CDR2 is SNEGSKA (reference sequence). The sample was also linked to a second study, of yellow fever vaccine responses in identical twins.

Specimen: memory (CD45RO+) T cells sorted from blood. This rearrangement joins TRBV20-1 to TRBJ1-4; D not certain. This clonotype was obtained from a young woman in good health. The CDR3 DNA reads TGCAGTGCTAGTCCCAAGGGTCGGGGAAATGAAAAACTGTTTTTT. Translation gives CSASPKGRGNEKLFF.